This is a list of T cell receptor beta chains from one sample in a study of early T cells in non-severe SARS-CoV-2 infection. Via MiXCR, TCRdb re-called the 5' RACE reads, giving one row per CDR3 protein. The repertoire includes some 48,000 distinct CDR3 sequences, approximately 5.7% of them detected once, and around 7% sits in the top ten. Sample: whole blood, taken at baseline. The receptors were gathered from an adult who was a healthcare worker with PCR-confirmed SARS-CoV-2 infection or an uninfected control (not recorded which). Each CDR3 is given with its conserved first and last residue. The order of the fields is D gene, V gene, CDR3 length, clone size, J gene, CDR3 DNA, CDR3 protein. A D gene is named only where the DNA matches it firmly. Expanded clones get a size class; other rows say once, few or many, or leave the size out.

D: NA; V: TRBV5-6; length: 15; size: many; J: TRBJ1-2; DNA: TGTGCCAGCAGCCCGGCGGAACGGGGTAACTATGGCTACACCTTC; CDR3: CASSPAERGNYGYTF
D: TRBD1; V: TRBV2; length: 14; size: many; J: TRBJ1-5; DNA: TGTGCCAGCAGGATGACAGGGTCGGGTCAGCCCCAGCATTTT; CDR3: CASRMTGSGQPQHF
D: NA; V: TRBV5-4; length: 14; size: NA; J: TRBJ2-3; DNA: TGTGCCAGCAGCTTGGAAGGGGGAGGGGATACGCAGTATTTT; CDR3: CASSLEGGGDTQYF
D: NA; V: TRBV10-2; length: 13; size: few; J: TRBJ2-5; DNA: TGCGCCAGCAGTCAGACTAGCCAAGAGACCCAGTACTTC; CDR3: CASSQTSQETQYF
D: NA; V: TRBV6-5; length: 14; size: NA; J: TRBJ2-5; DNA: TGTGCCAGCAGTCGAGTAGGGGCCAGGGAGACCCAGTACTTC; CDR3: CASSRVGARETQYF
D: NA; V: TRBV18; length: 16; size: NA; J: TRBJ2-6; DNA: TGTGCCAGCTCACCACCGACCACACAGACCTTAGGCGTCCTGACTTTC; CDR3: CASSPPTTQTLGVLTF
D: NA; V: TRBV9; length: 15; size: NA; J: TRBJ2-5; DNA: TGTGCCAGCAGCCCCCAGACTAGAAGCCAAGAGACCCAGTACTTC; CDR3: CASSPQTRSQETQYF
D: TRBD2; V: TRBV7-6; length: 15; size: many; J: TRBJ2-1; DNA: TGTGCCAGCAGCTTGAGCGGGGGGGCCCAGAATGAGCAGTTCTTC; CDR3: CASSLSGGAQNEQFF
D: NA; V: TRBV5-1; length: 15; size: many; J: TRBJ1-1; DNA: TGCGCCAGCAGCTTAAACAAACTGGGGAACACTGAAGCTTTCTTT; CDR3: CASSLNKLGNTEAFF
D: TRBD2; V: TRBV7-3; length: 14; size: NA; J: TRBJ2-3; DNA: TGTGCCAGCAGCGAGGGAGGGAGGAAAGATACGCAGTATTTT; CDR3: CASSEGGRKDTQYF
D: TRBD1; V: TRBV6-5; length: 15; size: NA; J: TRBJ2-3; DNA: TGTGCCACCCACCCCGGGACAGGCTTCACAGATACGCAGTATTTT; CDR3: CATHPGTGFTDTQYF
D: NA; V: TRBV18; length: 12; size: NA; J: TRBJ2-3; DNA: TGTGCCAGCTCACCAGTTGTAGATACGCAGTATTTT; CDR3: CASSPVVDTQYF
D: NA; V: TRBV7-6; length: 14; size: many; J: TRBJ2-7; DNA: TGTGCCAGCAGCCCGACGGGGGCATCCTACGAGCAGTACTTC; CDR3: CASSPTGASYEQYF
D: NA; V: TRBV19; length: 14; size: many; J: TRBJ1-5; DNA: TGTGCCAGCAACACAGATATATGGAATCAGCCCCAGCATTTT; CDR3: CASNTDIWNQPQHF
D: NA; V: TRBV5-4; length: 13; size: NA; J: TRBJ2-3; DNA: TGTGCCAGCAGCCCGACTCGAGGGGATACGCAGTATTTT; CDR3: CASSPTRGDTQYF
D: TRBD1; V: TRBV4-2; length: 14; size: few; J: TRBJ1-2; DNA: TGTGCCAGCAGCCGGGACAGGGGAACCTATGGCTACACCTTC; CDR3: CASSRDRGTYGYTF
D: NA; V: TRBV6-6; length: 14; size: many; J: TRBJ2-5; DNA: TGTGCCAGCGCGAGAACAGGGTCCGGAGGGACCCAGTACTTC; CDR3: CASARTGSGGTQYF
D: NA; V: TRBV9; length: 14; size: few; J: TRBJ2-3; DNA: TGTGCCAGCAGCGTAGCAGGGAGCGCAGATACGCAGTATTTT; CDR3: CASSVAGSADTQYF
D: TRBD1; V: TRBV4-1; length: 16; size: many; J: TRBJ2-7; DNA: TGCGCCAGCAGCCAAGGGGGGGACAGGGCCACCTACGAGCAGTACTTC; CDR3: CASSQGGDRATYEQYF
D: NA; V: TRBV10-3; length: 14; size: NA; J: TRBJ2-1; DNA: TGTGCCATCAGTGAAGGTAGGAGTTACAATGAGCAGTTCTTC; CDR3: CAISEGRSYNEQFF
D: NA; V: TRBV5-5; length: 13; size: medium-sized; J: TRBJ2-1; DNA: TGTGCCAGCAGGGGGAGCGGATACAATGAGCAGTTCTTC; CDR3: CASRGSGYNEQFF
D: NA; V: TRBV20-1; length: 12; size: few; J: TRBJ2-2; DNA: TGCAGTGCTAGCGACTCCTTCGGGGAGCTGTTTTTT; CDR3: CSASDSFGELFF
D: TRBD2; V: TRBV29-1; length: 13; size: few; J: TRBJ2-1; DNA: TGCAGCGTTGTGCTAGCGGTCTACAATGAGCAGTTCTTC; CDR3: CSVVLAVYNEQFF
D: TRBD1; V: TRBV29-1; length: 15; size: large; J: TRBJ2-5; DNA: TGCAGCGTTGAAAGGGGGCTAGGCAGGGCGGAGACCCAGTACTTC; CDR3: CSVERGLGRAETQYF
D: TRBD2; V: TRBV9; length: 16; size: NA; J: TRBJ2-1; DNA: TGTGCCAGCAGCTCTATTAGCGGGAGCTCCTACAATGAGCAGTTCTTC; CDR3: CASSSISGSSYNEQFF
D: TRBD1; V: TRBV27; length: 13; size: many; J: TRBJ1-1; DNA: TGTGCCAGCAGACAGGGGGGCAACACTGAAGCTTTCTTT; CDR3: CASRQGGNTEAFF
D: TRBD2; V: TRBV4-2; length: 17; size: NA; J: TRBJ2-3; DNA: TGTGCCAGCAGCCAAGATATAACGGGAGGTTCTCCAGATACGCAGTATTTT; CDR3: CASSQDITGGSPDTQYF